The sequence of this T cell receptor (beta chain) was determined in a study of shared clonotypes between healthy human individuals. Looking at the study overall: Donors consisted of two women and a few men between 18 and 49.

It was around 0.3 ug DNA, tens of thousands of T cell genomes, that went into each replicate PCR of unsorted PBMC. Some clones are missing from TCRdb's copy, which holds only in-frame ones; the method was immunoSEQ multiplex PCR. The top ten hold less than 15% of the sample, which has hundreds of thousands of clones, roughly three quarters seen once. Germline CDR1 is SGHRS and CDR2 is YFSETQ. The ends lost 7 bases at V and 4 bases at J; junction bases unmatched: 7. The CDR3 is made up of 14 amino acids. This clone has a handful of counts. J is TRBJ1-4 and V is TRBV5-1; 7 positions agree with TRBD1. Source material: PBMCs. The source of this sequence is a middle-aged woman in good health. Some clones in this sample may be carry-over from other donors' samples. CDR3 region: CASRRDSNNEKLFF. The CDR3 DNA follows: TGCGCCAGCCGCCGGGACAGCAATAATGAAAAACTGTTTTTT. The complete variable domain, with remaining parts taken from reference TRBV5-1 and TRBJ1-4, reads KAGVTQTPRYLIKTRGQQVTLSCSPISGHRSVSWYQQTPGQGLQFLFEYFSETQRNKGNFPGRFSGRQFSNSRSEMNVSTLELGDSALYLCASRRDSNNEKLFFGSGTQLSVL.